This T cell receptor beta chain stems from a study of CD8 T cells in ankylosing spondylitis (dated by TCRdb to the late 2010s). Background for the entire study: T cell receptor beta repertoires were profiled in healthy donors and ankylosing spondylitis patients so that disease-linked TCR variants could be found. The whole study cohort included over 85 healthy donors and 25 ankylosing spondylitis patients. Samples of peripheral blood were taken, and for ankylosing spondylitis patients, synovial fluid was collected as well. Paper-wide results and their limitations: Blood from ankylosing spondylitis patients appeared to be characterized by a TCR beta motif made up of seven or eight highly homologous amino acid variants. In peripheral blood, the disease-linked clones were found at relatively low frequencies and had a CD8+ phenotype. Some TCR beta motif variants had previously been reported in synovial fluid and blood of reactive arthritis patients, which suggested common disease-initiation mechanisms. Significant enrichment of the disease-linked clones was reported in matched synovial fluid samples from ankylosing spondylitis patients.

Concerning this clonotype: Its antigen is unknown. Qualities for individual bases were not recorded, and no much larger clone is one base off.

Instrument used: Illumina HiSeq 2500. Quantitative 5'-RACE with molecular barcodes was used to prepare TCR beta libraries. The authors' pipeline ran thus. A new computational method based on a probabilistic model of VDJ rearrangement was used to identify disease-linked TCR variants. TCRdb applied fastp at Q25 and MiXCR to the public reads, then kept only in-frame beta chains. Each CDR3 protein appears once, grouped with its most common genes and DNA. TCRdb, rather than the study authors, made the V and J calls. Counted in this sample were fewer than 250,000 distinct CDR3 sequences; around a quarter of them appeared once. Less than 8.5% of the sample goes to the ten largest clones. Sample: blood, either unsorted or a sorted T cell fraction (not recorded which). This receptor was taken from a male donor with ankylosing spondylitis or in good health (not recorded which).

The nucleotide sequence reads as follows: TGCAGTGCTACCGCAGGAGCGGGAAACCGCAATGAGCAGTTCTTC. Its coded protein is CSATAGAGNRNEQFF. This chain joins TRBV20-1 to TRBJ2-1, with 7 junctional bases fitting TRBD2. Based on the germline V gene (reference sequence), the CDR1 and CDR2 sequences are DFQATT and SNEGSKA. From cysteine to phenylalanine, the CDR3 is 15 amino acids long. The DNA shown is the 45-base CDR3, in frame from base 1. V is cut back by 4 bases and J by 6 bases, with 12 bases in the junction unmatched.